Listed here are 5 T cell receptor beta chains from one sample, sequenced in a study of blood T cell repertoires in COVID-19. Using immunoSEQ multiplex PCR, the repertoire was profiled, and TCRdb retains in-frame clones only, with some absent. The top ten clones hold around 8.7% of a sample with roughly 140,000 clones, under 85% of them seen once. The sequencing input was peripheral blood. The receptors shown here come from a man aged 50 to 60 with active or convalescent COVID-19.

The CDR3 protein is CASRPLAGAFPYNEQFF. Here the CDR3 DNA reads TGCGCCAGCCGACCACTAGCGGGAGCTTTCCCCTACAATGAGCAGTTCTTC. This rearrangement joins TRBV4-1 to TRBJ2-1, with 11 bases fitting TRBD2. CDR1 and CDR2 (germline): MGHRA, YSYEKL. The CDR3 consists of 17 residues. V shed 8 bases, J shed 2 bases, and the junction held 11 bases outside the gene matches.

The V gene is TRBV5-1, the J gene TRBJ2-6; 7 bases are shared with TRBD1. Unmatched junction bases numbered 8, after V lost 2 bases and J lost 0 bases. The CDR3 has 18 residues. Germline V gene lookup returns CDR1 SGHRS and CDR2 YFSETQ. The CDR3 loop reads CASSFSGTVTSGANVLTF. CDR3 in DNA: TGCGCCAGCAGCTTCTCCGGGACAGTGACCTCTGGGGCCAACGTCCTGACTTTC.

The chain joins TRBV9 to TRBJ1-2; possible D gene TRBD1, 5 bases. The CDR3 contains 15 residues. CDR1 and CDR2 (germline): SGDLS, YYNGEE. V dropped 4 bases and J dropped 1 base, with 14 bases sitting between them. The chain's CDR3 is CASSSLGGGNYGYTF. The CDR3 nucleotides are TGTGCCAGCAGCTCTCTCGGGGGGGGTAACTATGGCTACACCTTC.

The DNA of the CDR3 is TGTGCCAGCAGCTTGGGGACTAGCGGGAGCGCAGATACGCAGTATTTT. This codes for CASSLGTSGSADTQYF. The V and J genes are TRBV5-4 and TRBJ2-3, with TRBD2 identical over 13 bases. This CDR3 region has 16 residues. With 0 bases clipped from V and 4 bases from J, the junction kept 2 bases outside the gene matches. From germline, CDR1 is SGHNT and CDR2 YYREEE (reference sequence).

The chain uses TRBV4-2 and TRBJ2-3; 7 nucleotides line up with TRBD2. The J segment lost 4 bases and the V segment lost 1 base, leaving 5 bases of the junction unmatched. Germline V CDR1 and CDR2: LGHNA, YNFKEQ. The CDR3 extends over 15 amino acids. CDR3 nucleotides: TGTGCCAGCAGCCAAGCCACGGGAGGAGCAGATACGCAGTATTTT. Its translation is CASSQATGGADTQYF.